The 14 T cell receptor beta chains presented below share a single source sample, sequenced in a study of cytomegalovirus exposure and HLA in healthy donors. 13 Jbeta primers and 60 Vbeta primers were used for the PCR. Sequencing used immunoSEQ multiplex PCR; TCRdb keeps in-frame clones, though not all of them. The table has about 140,000 clones, roughly four fifths seen once. The sample was PBMCs. These TCRs come from a woman aged 40 to 50 in good health and CMV-seronegative.

The chain is built from TRBV29-1 and TRBJ2-3, with 9 nucleotides matching TRBD1. The CDR3 is 13 amino acids. J gave up 8 bases and V 4 bases, and 7 bases lay outside the gene matches. The germline V gene encodes CDR1 SQVTM and CDR2 ANQGSEA. CDR3: CSVGGTGHITQYF. The CDR3 DNA sequence: TGCAGCGTTGGCGGGACAGGGCATATTACGCAGTATTTT.

The V call is TRBV9, the J call TRBJ2-1; 12 bases align to TRBD2. The CDR3 covers 15 residues. Germline loops: CDR1 SGDLS, CDR2 YYNGEE. With 4 bases clipped from V and 8 bases from J, the junction kept 7 bases outside the gene matches. Here the CDR3 DNA reads TGTGCCAGCAGCTTCCTAGCGGGGGGGTACGATGAGCAGTTCTTC. Protein sequence: CASSFLAGGYDEQFF.

This chain connects TRBV9 to TRBJ2-2, with TRBD1 matching over 10 bases. Germline lookup yields CDR1 SGDLS and CDR2 YYNGEE. The CDR3 spans 15 residues. J was trimmed by 6 bases and V by 2 bases; bases with no gene match: 4. CDR3 in amino acids: CASSVRTGGSGELFF. Here the CDR3 DNA reads TGTGCCAGCAGCGTCAGGACAGGGGGTTCCGGGGAGCTGTTTTTT.

This sequence joins TRBV5-5 and TRBJ2-2, with TRBD1 identical over 9 bases. Germline V gene data show CDR1 as SGHKS and CDR2 as YYEKEE (reference sequence). The CDR3 covers 18 residues. V was pared by 2 bases and J by 5 bases, with 13 bases of the junction left unmatched. CDR3 amino acids: CASSFFAPGQGGTGELFF. Written as DNA, the CDR3 is TGTGCCAGCAGCTTTTTTGCCCCGGGACAGGGAGGAACCGGGGAGCTGTTTTTT.

J is TRBJ1-1 and V is TRBV4-2, with a tentative D call TRBD1 (5 bases). Germline V gene data show CDR1 as LGHNA and CDR2 as YNFKEQ. This CDR3 region has 12 residues. V gave up 4 bases and J gave up 7 bases, with 10 bases separating them. The CDR3 DNA is TGTGCCAGCAGCCGCGGGGGGGTTGAAGCTTTCTTT. Translating it yields CASSRGGVEAFF.

CDR3 sequence reads: CAISVGSANTGELFF. The DNA for the CDR3 is TGTGCCATCAGTGTTGGTAGCGCGAACACCGGGGAGCTGTTTTTT. The V and J genes are TRBV10-3 and TRBJ2-2; D is possibly TRBD2 (5 bases). From germline, CDR1 is ENHRY and CDR2 SYGVKD. V gave up 4 bases and J gave up 0 bases, with 9 bases separating them. The CDR3 loop spans 15 amino acids.

The chain is built from TRBV11-2 and TRBJ1-3; D is ambiguous. CDR3 length: 16 residues. Trimming left V 1 base short and J 0 bases short, with 10 bases between. Per the germline V gene, CDR1 is SGHAT and CDR2 is FQNNGV. CDR3 coding DNA: TGTGCCAGCAGCTTAGTTCAGGCAAGCTCTGGAAACACCATATATTTT. It encodes CASSLVQASSGNTIYF.

V usage is TRBV28 and J usage is TRBJ1-1; D remains unclear. The CDR3 is 12 residues long. Between the trimmed V and J ends, which lost 8 bases and 4 bases, there was a span of 11 bases. Germline V gene sequence: CDR1 MDHEN, CDR2 SYDVKM. CDR3: CASGSSLTEAFF. CDR3 coding DNA: TGTGCCAGCGGTTCCTCCCTCACTGAAGCTTTCTTT. Together with reference TRBV28 and TRBJ1-1, the CDR3 gives the full variable domain: DVKVTQSSRYLVKRTGEKVFLECVQDMDHENMFWYRQDPGLGLRLIYFSYDVKMKEKGDIPEGYSVSREKKERFSLILESASTNQTSMYLCASGSSLTEAFFGQGTRLTVV.

In this sample, this clone turned up a few times. This chain links TRBV5-4 with TRBJ1-1, with D perhaps matching TRBD1 (5 bases). CDR1 and CDR2 (germline): SGHNT, YYREEE (reference sequence). Trimming removed 4 bases at V and 6 bases at J, with 13 bases between. CDR3 size: 13 residues. The CDR3 loop reads CASSRYDSPEAFF. In DNA form, the CDR3 reads TGTGCCAGCAGCCGATATGACAGCCCTGAAGCTTTCTTT.

This chain uses TRBV19 with TRBJ1-1; D is perhaps TRBD1 (5 bases). This CDR3 contains 14 residues. The V and J ends lost 1 base and 3 bases respectively, with 9 bases between them. Germline V gene data show CDR1 as LNHDA and CDR2 as SQIVND (reference sequence). The CDR3 here is CASSIGAGHTEAFF. In DNA form, the CDR3 reads TGTGCCAGTAGTATAGGTGCAGGGCACACTGAAGCTTTCTTT.

The chain carries TRBV6-1 and TRBJ2-5; a weak D match, TRBD2 (7 bases). CDR3 size: 15 residues. Germline-derived CDR1 and CDR2 are MNHNS and SASEGT. Trimming shortened V by 2 bases and J by 4 bases, and 14 bases separated the two germline ends. The CDR3 is CASSERGGALETQYF. The CDR3 DNA is TGTGCCAGCAGTGAAAGGGGGGGGGCCCTAGAGACCCAGTACTTC.

This clone came up once. The rearrangement links TRBV7-6 to TRBJ1-1, with D possibly being TRBD1 (6 bases). V shed 1 base and J shed 7 bases, with 13 bases lying between them. Per germline, CDR1 SGHVS and CDR2 FNYEAQ. The CDR3 sequence is 14 residues long. The chain's CDR3 is CASSLGPGDNEAFF. CDR3 DNA: TGTGCCAGCAGCTTAGGTCCAGGGGATAATGAAGCTTTCTTT.

The V and J genes are TRBV4-3 and TRBJ2-6; a weak D match, TRBD2 (6 bases). The CDR3 spans 12 residues. V lost 6 bases and J 9 bases, leaving 9 bases between the germline ends. Germline lookup yields CDR1 LGHNA and CDR2 YSLEER. CDR3 region: CASSRDFNVLTF. CDR3 DNA: TGCGCCAGCAGTAGGGACTTCAACGTCCTGACTTTC.

V gene TRBV7-2 combines with J gene TRBJ2-3, with 11 bases identical to TRBD2. The CDR3 has 16 amino acids. Germline CDR1 and CDR2: SGHTA and FQGNSA. Unmatched junction bases numbered 8, after V lost 9 bases and J lost 0 bases. The CDR3: CASNLLAGGSTDTQYF. Here the CDR3 DNA reads TGTGCCAGTAACCTCCTAGCGGGGGGAAGCACAGATACGCAGTATTTT.